This T cell receptor (beta chain) was recovered during a study of blood T cell repertoires in COVID-19. Study-level background: Samples taken during acute and convalescent COVID-19 were collected in the United States, Italy and Spain. T cells, B-cell-depleted T cells, or PBMCs provided the cDNA or gDNA that served as material.

Clinical histories supplied by participants themselves formed the basis of cohort assignment. The table came from immunoSEQ multiplex PCR; TCRdb's copy has only in-frame clones and leaves some out. The sample has around 420,000 clones; approximately 85% are singletons. Sequenced sample: PBMCs or T cells enriched from blood (not recorded which). The receptor was derived from a woman in her 40s with acute COVID-19.

The CDR3 nucleotides are TGTGCCAGCAGCCAGACAGGGGCCGAGCAGTACTTC. Amino acids: CASSQTGAEQYF. The chain is built from TRBV7-8 and TRBJ2-7; 8 positions agree with TRBD1. Germline lookup yields CDR1 SGHVS and CDR2 FQNEAQ. There are 12 residues in the CDR3. The V segment lost 5 bases and the J segment 6 bases; nucleotides outside the gene matches: 3.